The clone carrying this T cell receptor beta chain was found many times. As yet, its antigen is unknown. Attachment of unique molecular identifiers to individual cDNA molecules was performed. TCRdb redid the calling of the 5' RACE reads with MiXCR, one entry per CDR3 protein. The sample comprises about 26,000 distinct CDR3 sequences, around 4.4% of which are singletons, and around 4.5% rests with the top ten. The record originates from a study of early T cells in non-severe SARS-CoV-2 infection. The overall study: Sequencing targeted bulk RNA from unsorted whole blood, leaving chains unpaired.

Findings and limits, study-wide: Database matching using VDJdb favored anti-spike CD8 responses, with private and CD4 specificities left missing.

CDR1 is MNHEY, CDR2 SVGEGT, per germline. CDR3 length: 17 amino acids. The germline V and J ends were trimmed by 0 bases and 0 bases, with 12 bases remaining between them. The TCR was taken from an adult who was a healthcare worker with PCR-confirmed SARS-CoV-2 infection or an uninfected control (not recorded which). The sequenced sample consisted of whole blood. The rearrangement joins TRBV6-2 or TRBV6-3 to TRBJ2-1; a possible D gene is TRBD2 (5 bases). The CDR3 nucleotides are TGTGCCAGCAGTTACTCTATAGCGTCGAGCTCCTACAATGAGCAGTTCTTC. Its protein is CASSYSIASSSYNEQFF.